This TCR beta chain appears in the sequencing data of a study of vaccination effects on CD4 cells after COVID-19. Between the trimmed V and J ends, which lost 6 bases and 3 bases, there was a span of 8 bases. Germline V lookup: CDR1 MNHEY, CDR2 SVGAGI. This CDR3 is 12 amino acids long. Profiling relied on immunoSEQ multiplex PCR, and the TCRdb table lists in-frame clones only, not all of them. The profile shows tens of thousands of clones, under 85% of them singletons. Expansion of antigen-specific CD4+ T cells with viral peptide pools was carried out by the ViraFEST assay before sequencing. Culture lasted about ten days before CD4+ T cell isolation. Participants each got two BNT162b2 or mRNA-1273 vaccine doses. Turning to this clone: Antigen: not known.

This receptor was taken from a human donor who received a COVID-19 vaccine. V gene TRBV6-5 combines with J gene TRBJ1-1; D ambiguous. This sample comprised CD4+ T cells from PBMCs cultured with HCoV-OC43 spike peptides, obtained after COVID-19 vaccination. Subset: HCoV-OC43 spike overlapping peptide pool stimulation. DNA of the CDR3: TGTGCCAGCAGCATAAGGGACACTGAAGCTTTCTTT. Its translation: CASSIRDTEAFF.